Each of the 7 T cell receptor beta chains below was sequenced from the same sample in a study of blood T cells in healthy people across ages. A second PCR, run for about 7 to 11 cycles, used a sample-barcoded 5' primer plus a J-beta primer mix. TCRdb fed the 5' RACE reads into MiXCR, producing one record per CDR3 protein. The sample carries 630,000 or so distinct CDR3 sequences, around 31% recorded once. Sequenced input: blood. The origin of the receptors is an elderly woman in good health.

Here the CDR3 reads CASSVAADENTEAFF. In DNA, the CDR3 is TGTGCCAGCAGCGTAGCGGCAGATGAGAACACTGAAGCTTTCTTT. The chain recombines TRBV9 with TRBJ1-1, with D hard to call. V lost 0 bases, J lost 1 base, and 10 bases lay in between. The CDR3 sequence is 15 residues long. Germline V gene data show CDR1 as SGDLS and CDR2 as YYNGEE.

This clonotype was detected a few times. This sequence joins TRBV7-9 and TRBJ1-4, with TRBD1 as a possible D gene (5 bases). Trimming shortened V by 7 bases and J by 2 bases, and 20 bases separated the two germline ends. CDR3 length: 17 residues. The V gene's germline CDR1 is SEHNR and CDR2 FQNEAQ (reference sequence). CDR3 residues: CASTPFGGAFTNEKLFF. CDR3 in DNA: TGTGCCAGCACCCCGTTCGGGGGAGCGTTCACTAATGAAAAACTGTTTTTT.

V gene TRBV6-1 combines with J gene TRBJ1-4; D not resolved. CDR1 is MNHNS and CDR2 is SASEGT in the germline V gene. This CDR3 is 17 amino acids long. Trimming left V 7 bases short and J 13 bases short, with 31 bases between. The CDR3 region is CASNQRKITGVPVGLFF. The CDR3 bases are TGTGCCAGCAATCAAAGGAAGATAACCGGAGTTCCCGTCGGACTGTTTTTT.

In the case of this clonotype: Possible read error: a much larger clone is one base away. This chain connects TRBV29-1 to TRBJ2-1; 9 bases line up with TRBD2. With the DNA end fitting TRBJ2-7 better, the J assignment may be wrong. From germline, CDR1 is SQVTM and CDR2 ANQGSEA. The CDR3 contains 14 residues. CDR3 sequence: CNVLAGSSYNEQYF. In nucleotides, the CDR3 is TGCAACGTTCTAGCGGGGAGCTCCTACAATGAGCAGTACTTC.

This clonotype was picked up many times. The CDR3 DNA reads as TGTGCCAGCAGTCCCGGGGCGCGGGGGCCAGGAGGGTTCGGAGAGACCCAGTACTTC. Its protein product is CASSPGARGPGGFGETQYF. The chain is built from TRBV12-3 or TRBV12-4 and TRBJ2-5; D perhaps matches TRBD2 (7 bases). V lost 5 bases to trimming and J lost 4 bases, with 29 bases between them. CDR3 length: 19 residues.

This clonotype was seen at least ten times. As DNA, the CDR3 is TGCGCCAGCAAAGCGGGACAGGGGGCTATCCTTACGCAGTATTTT. It translates to CASKAGQGAILTQYF. This chain connects TRBV5-1 to TRBJ2-3, with 12 bases fitting TRBD1. J was trimmed by 8 bases and V by 6 bases; bases with no gene match: 10. CDR1 and CDR2 (germline): SGHRS, YFSETQ. This CDR3 comprises 15 residues.

This clonotype came up a few times. The chain uses TRBV9 and TRBJ1-6; D is perhaps TRBD1 (5 bases). The V gene's germline CDR1 is SGDLS and CDR2 YYNGEE. V was clipped by 0 bases and J by 4 bases, with 8 bases between them. The CDR3 covers 15 residues. The CDR3 DNA is TGTGCCAGCAGCGTAGATCAGGGTTATAATTCACCCCTCCACTTT. Translating gives CASSVDQGYNSPLHF. Full variable domain (outside the CDR3, taken from reference TRBV9 and TRBJ1-6): DSGVTQTPKHLITATGQRVTLRCSPRSGDLSVYWYQQSLDQGLQFLIQYYNGEERAKGNILERFSAQQFPDLHSELNLSSLELGDSALYFCASSVDQGYNSPLHFGNGTRLTVT.